This T cell receptor (beta chain) derives from a study of T-cell memory formation after mild COVID-19. TCR alpha and TCR beta cDNA libraries with sample barcodes and UMIs came from 5'RACE using constant-segment primers. Each CDR3 protein is one row after TCRdb ran MiXCR on the 5' RACE reads. Of fewer than 700,000 distinct CDR3 sequences listed, more than 15% were seen once; the top ten hold around 12%. Germline trimming cut 6 bases from V and 9 bases from J; bases unmatched to any gene: 7. The germline V gene has CDR1 MGHRA and CDR2 YSYEKL. The CDR3 length is 13 residues. The study's findings and limits: SARS-CoV-2 specificity of second-wave clones peaking day 37 was unconfirmed.

There are a few counts of this clonotype. Antigen unknown. V gene TRBV4-1 combines with J gene TRBJ2-1; 8 bases match TRBD2. This receptor was taken from an adult woman who had mild COVID-19 (a few samples of this study predate the infection). Cell type and time point are not known. The sequencing sample was made of PBMCs or a T cell subset sorted from them (not recorded which). The CDR3 region is CASRLRGGLEQFF. CDR3 nucleotides: TGCGCCAGCAGACTACGGGGGGGCCTTGAGCAGTTCTTC.